The 23 T cell receptor beta chains given below trace back to one sample, sequenced in a study of OX40 agonist ivuxolimab in advanced cancers. Libraries were constructed by the immunoSEQ multiplex PCR assay. TCRdb carries this immuneACCESS record with in-frame sequences only. Its versions omit some clonotypes, under half of them owing to an unresolved V gene in the studies checked, with the rest unexplained. Within this sample are about 26,000 clones, with approximately 79% of them counted one time only. Under 30% of the sample is held by the ten biggest clonotypes. The material was CD4+ or CD8+ T cells sorted from blood, obtained in a trial of the OX40 agonist ivuxolimab. Receptors were obtained from an adult with an advanced solid tumor such as melanoma, head and neck, liver or kidney cancer.

CDR3 sequence: CSVVGETKNIQYF. CDR3 sequence (DNA): TGCAGCGTTGTGGGCGAGACCAAAAACATTCAGTACTTC. This chain links TRBV29-1 with TRBJ2-4, with no clear D. CDR3 length: 13 amino acids. V dropped 4 bases and J dropped 2 bases, with 9 bases sitting between them. Germline CDR1 is SQVTM and CDR2 is ANQGSEA.

The chain carries TRBV11-3 and TRBJ2-3; D possibly corresponds to TRBD2 (5 bases). Per the germline V gene, CDR1 is SGHNT and CDR2 is YENEEA. V lost 5 bases to trimming and J lost 3 bases, with 12 bases between them. CDR3 length: 14 residues. The CDR3 loop is CASSGRLLTDTQYF. CDR3 DNA: TGTGCCAGCAGCGGGAGACTGTTGACAGATACGCAGTATTTT.

The chain recombines TRBV6-5 with TRBJ1-2; 7 positions agree with TRBD1. Looked up from germline, CDR1 is MNHEY and CDR2 is SVGAGI. The CDR3 runs 12 residues. J lost 8 bases, V lost 6 bases, and 6 bases had no gene match. The CDR3 DNA is TGTGCCAGCAGGTCGACAGGGCCCGGCTACACCTTC. As protein: CASRSTGPGYTF.

The chain recombines TRBV5-1 with TRBJ1-1; 12 positions match TRBD1. Trimming took 4 bases from V and 3 from J; bases not matched to a gene: 7. There are 16 residues in the CDR3. Germline assignment: CDR1 SGHRS and CDR2 YFSETQ. CDR3 loop: CASSVGTGGFDTEAFF. The CDR3 DNA reads TGCGCCAGCAGCGTCGGGACAGGGGGCTTCGACACTGAAGCTTTCTTT.

CDR3 nucleotides: TGCGCCAGCAATCAGACGCGAGGGACCGAGGGCCGGTCCGGGGAGCTGTTTTTT. Translation gives CASNQTRGTEGRSGELFF. The J gene is TRBJ2-2, the V gene TRBV5-1; D is possibly TRBD1 or TRBD2 (5 bases each). The CDR3 spans 18 residues. The ends were cut back, 6 bases at V and 6 bases at J, with 27 bases in the middle. Germline-derived CDR1 and CDR2 are SGHRS and YFSETQ.

This chain links TRBV5-5 with TRBJ2-7; possibly TRBD2 for D (6 bases). Trimming took 0 bases from V and 2 from J, leaving 9 bases between them. The CDR3 runs to 14 residues. Per the germline V gene, CDR1 is SGHKS and CDR2 is YYEKEE (reference sequence). CDR3 loop: CASSLGDSAYEQYF. The CDR3 region has the DNA TGTGCCAGCAGCTTGGGGGACTCGGCCTACGAGCAGTACTTC.

To note about this clone: Germline is not matched at one junction end, which may reflect a read error. This chain joins TRBV19 and TRBJ2-7, with a tentative D call TRBD1 (5 bases). This CDR3 has 17 amino acids. Germline V gene sequence: CDR1 LNHDA, CDR2 SQIVND (reference sequence). CDR3 nucleotides: TGTGCCAGTAGTATAGATTTGGGGCAGGGCCCTTCCTCCGAGCAGTACTTC. It translates to CASSIDLGQGPSSEQYF.

The rearrangement joins TRBV9 to TRBJ2-7; 9 positions agree with TRBD1. CDR3 length equals 15 residues. V lost 4 bases, J lost 0 bases, and 5 bases stayed unmatched. The germline V gene has CDR1 SGDLS and CDR2 YYNGEE. In nucleotides, the CDR3 is TGTGCCAGCAGCAAAGGACAGGGGCGCTCCTACGAGCAGTACTTC. Amino acids: CASSKGQGRSYEQYF.

This clone appeared a single time. The rearrangement joins TRBV6-5 to TRBJ2-3, with 9 nucleotides matching TRBD2. Germline CDR1 reads MNHEY; CDR2 reads SVGAGI. The CDR3 length is 15 residues. After removal of 2 bases from V and 6 bases from J, the junction contained 6 bases not matched to a gene. CDR3 amino acids: CASSYASGMSDTQYF. As DNA, the CDR3 is TGTGCCAGCAGTTACGCTAGCGGGATGTCTGATACGCAGTATTTT.

This clone was detected a few times. V and J are TRBV7-9 and TRBJ2-7, with 8 bases fitting TRBD2. Germline CDR1 reads SEHNR; CDR2 reads FQNEAQ (reference sequence). V shed 2 bases, J shed 2 bases, and the junction held 2 bases outside the gene matches. The CDR3 extends over 14 amino acids. The CDR3 DNA reads TGTGCCAGCAGCTTACCGGGACTAGCCTACGAGCAGTACTTC. Amino acid sequence: CASSLPGLAYEQYF.

The J gene is TRBJ1-1, the V gene TRBV5-8, with D uncertain. The CDR3 runs 13 residues. Looked up from germline, CDR1 is SGHTS and CDR2 is YDEGEE. V lost 1 base and J 3 bases, leaving 7 bases between the germline ends. In DNA form, the CDR3 reads TGTGCCAGCAGCTTGTTGGGCTACACTGAAGCTTTCTTT. It codes for CASSLLGYTEAFF.

By its share, this clone is large. The chain combines TRBV30 with TRBJ1-1, with unresolved D. This CDR3 region has 14 residues. V was pared by 1 base and J by 1 base, with 10 bases between. Germline V gene lookup returns CDR1 GTSNPN and CDR2 SVGIG (reference sequence). CDR3 region: CAWSDFRPNTEAFF. Here the CDR3 DNA reads TGTGCCTGGAGTGACTTTAGGCCGAACACTGAAGCTTTCTTT.

The rearrangement joins TRBV5-1 to TRBJ2-7, with D maybe TRBD2 (6 bases). Germline loops: CDR1 SGHRS, CDR2 YFSETQ. The CDR3 sequence is 14 residues long. Trimming took off 0 bases at V and 2 bases at J, with 9 bases between the two ends. CDR3 sequence: CASSLAGGAYEQYF. The CDR3 coding sequence is TGCGCCAGCAGCTTGGCCGGAGGGGCCTACGAGCAGTACTTC.

This clone was recorded a few times. The chain uses TRBV5-4 and TRBJ1-5, with D tentatively TRBD1 (6 bases). This CDR3 is built from 14 residues. Germline assignment: CDR1 SGHNT and CDR2 YYREEE (reference sequence). V lost 1 base and J 6 bases, leaving 11 bases between the germline ends. This CDR3 is CASSLWGGSQPQHF. For the CDR3, the DNA is TGTGCCAGCAGCTTGTGGGGGGGCTCTCAGCCCCAGCATTTT.

This sequence joins TRBV30 and TRBJ1-1; 7 nucleotides align to TRBD1. CDR1 GTSNPN and CDR2 SVGIG come from the germline V gene (reference sequence). J lost 7 bases, V lost 5 bases, and 13 bases had no gene match. This CDR3 region has 14 residues. The CDR3 sequence is CAWVDRGHVGEAFF. In DNA form, the CDR3 reads TGTGCCTGGGTGGATAGGGGGCATGTCGGTGAAGCTTTCTTT.

The V call is TRBV4-1, the J call TRBJ2-5, with 7 bases identical to TRBD2. V lost 0 bases to trimming and J lost 4 bases; unmatched junction nucleotides: 8. The CDR3 totals 16 residues. The V gene's germline CDR1 is MGHRA and CDR2 YSYEKL. DNA for the CDR3: TGCGCCAGCAGCCAAGAAGGCGGGAGCTCCCCAGAGACCCAGTACTTC. This gives the protein CASSQEGGSSPETQYF.

The chain employs TRBV27 and TRBJ2-5, with D unresolved. Germline V gene lookup returns CDR1 MNHEY and CDR2 SMNVEV (reference sequence). V was pared by 1 base and J by 2 bases, with 5 bases between. The CDR3 covers 13 residues. CDR3 region: CASSLYLQETQYF. The CDR3 coding sequence is TGTGCCAGCAGTTTATATCTTCAAGAGACCCAGTACTTC.

The chain uses TRBV6-1 and TRBJ2-7; tentative D call: TRBD1 (5 bases). V gave up 0 bases and J gave up 2 bases, with 14 bases separating them. CDR1 and CDR2 (germline): MNHNS, SASEGT. The CDR3 is 16 residues long. CDR3 nucleotides: TGTGCCAGCAGTGAAGCGTCGTCAGGGTTCCCCTACGAGCAGTACTTC. It specifies CASSEASSGFPYEQYF.

This sequence joins TRBV29-1 and TRBJ2-7; 7 positions match TRBD1. CDR1 is SQVTM, CDR2 ANQGSEA, per germline. The CDR3 length is 13 residues. V trimming: 5 bases; J trimming: 2 bases; junction bases outside the gene matches: 6. The CDR3 region has the DNA TGCAGCGTTTCCGGGACAGATACCTACGAGCAGTACTTC. It is translated as CSVSGTDTYEQYF.

This rearrangement joins TRBV7-9 to TRBJ2-7; tentative D call: TRBD1 (5 bases). V lost 10 bases, J lost 2 bases, and 12 bases lay in between. This CDR3 has 12 residues. Germline assignment: CDR1 SEHNR and CDR2 FQNEAQ (reference sequence). CDR3 residues: CAKDTGAYEQYF. As DNA, the CDR3 is TGTGCCAAGGACACGGGCGCCTACGAGCAGTACTTC.

This chain connects TRBV11-2 to TRBJ1-2, with a weak D call TRBD1 (5 bases). This CDR3 contains 12 residues. The ends were cut back, 3 bases at V and 8 bases at J, with 10 bases in the middle. The germline CDR1 and CDR2 sequences are SGHAT and FQNNGV. For the CDR3, the DNA is TGTGCCAGCAGCTTGGGGCCGGCGGGCTACACCTTC. Protein: CASSLGPAGYTF.

The rearrangement links TRBV7-3 to TRBJ2-1, with unresolved D. V was clipped by 2 bases and J by 10 bases, with 9 bases between them. The V gene's germline CDR1 is SGHTA and CDR2 FQGTGA. CDR3 length: 12 amino acids. The CDR3 bases are TGTGCCAGCAGCTTAGGATCCCGGGAGCAGTTCTTC. Protein: CASSLGSREQFF.

The chain carries TRBV6-4 and TRBJ2-1; D uncertain. Germline V gene sequence: CDR1 MRHNA, CDR2 SNTAGT. Between the trimmed V and J ends, which lost 5 bases and 4 bases, there was a span of 12 bases. The CDR3 has 14 residues. The CDR3 nucleotides read TGTGCCAGCAGTTCGAATCTAAATTACAATGAGCAGTTCTTC. This codes for CASSSNLNYNEQFF.